A single TCR beta chain is shown here with its context. Antigen unknown. Profiling relied on immunoSEQ multiplex PCR, and the TCRdb table lists in-frame clones only, not all of them. The table records approximately 1,400 clones, more than 60% of them present only once. This entry comes from a study of primary melanoma T cells and metastatic recurrence. Turning to the study itself: Samples were primary melanomas of stage T2 to T4. Study-wide results and caveats: Primary melanomas may harbor an effective T-cell antitumor response, authors suggested. Regardless of ulceration, mitotic rate or nodal disease, >20% T-cell fraction appeared protective.

The specimen sequenced was melanoma tumor tissue. The receptor's source is a human donor with melanoma.

The CDR3 here is CASSLGQPGVEQYF. The CDR3 DNA reads as TGTGCCAGCAGTTTGGGACAGCCCGGGGTCGAGCAGTACTTC. The chain joins TRBV6-8 to TRBJ2-7; 7 bases are a match to TRBD1. This CDR3 spans 14 amino acids. CDR1 and CDR2 (germline): MNHGY, SAAAGT. V was pared by 4 bases and J by 6 bases, with 9 bases of the junction left unmatched.